Below, 5 T cell receptor beta chains from the same sample are listed, as sequenced in a study of blood T cell repertoires in COVID-19. Profiling relied on immunoSEQ multiplex PCR, and the TCRdb table lists in-frame clones only, not all of them. The data contain tens of thousands of clones, about 86% of them singletons. Sequenced input: peripheral blood. These receptors originate from a human donor in a cohort sampled during active COVID-19.

The chain carries TRBV9 and TRBJ1-1; 8 nucleotides line up with TRBD1. This CDR3 is 16 amino acids long. CDR1 is SGDLS, CDR2 YYNGEE, per germline. The J segment lost 3 bases and the V segment lost 5 bases, leaving 12 bases of the junction unmatched. The CDR3 region has the DNA TGTGCCAGCAGTGGCGGACAGGGAAAAGGGGACACTGAAGCTTTCTTT. Translating gives CASSGGQGKGDTEAFF.

This rearrangement joins TRBV27 to TRBJ1-1; TRBD1 is a possible D gene (5 bases). CDR3 length: 14 amino acids. V shed 6 bases and J shed 0 bases, with 11 bases lying between them. Germline V CDR1 and CDR2: MNHEY, SMNVEV (reference sequence). The CDR3 coding sequence is TGTGCCAGCAGCTGGGGACTTATGAACACTGAAGCTTTCTTT. This codes for CASSWGLMNTEAFF.

The rearrangement links TRBV19 to TRBJ2-7, with D maybe TRBD2 (6 bases). From germline, CDR1 is LNHDA and CDR2 SQIVND (reference sequence). Trimming took off 3 bases at V and 2 bases at J, with 8 bases between the two ends. The CDR3 loop spans 13 amino acids. CDR3 loop: CASSMAGTYEQYF. The CDR3 nucleotides read TGTGCCAGTAGTATGGCGGGAACCTACGAGCAGTACTTC.

The V gene is TRBV19, the J gene TRBJ1-6; tentatively, D is TRBD1 (5 bases). This CDR3 contains 17 residues. The germline gives CDR1 LNHDA, CDR2 SQIVND (reference sequence). V lost 4 bases to trimming and J lost 5 bases, with 18 bases between them. The CDR3 spells CASSRLQGTINNSPLHF. The CDR3 region has the DNA TGTGCCAGTAGTAGGCTGCAGGGCACGATTAATAATTCACCCCTCCACTTT.

About this clone: An end of the junction does not agree with germline; a read error may underlie this. V usage is TRBV7-7 and J usage is TRBJ2-1, with a weak D call TRBD2 (5 bases). This CDR3 is built from 12 residues. Germline loops: CDR1 SSHAT, CDR2 FNYEAQ (reference sequence). CDR3 DNA sequence: TGTGCTAGCAGCCCGGGGAGAGATGAGCAGTTCTTC. It is translated as CASSPGRDEQFF.